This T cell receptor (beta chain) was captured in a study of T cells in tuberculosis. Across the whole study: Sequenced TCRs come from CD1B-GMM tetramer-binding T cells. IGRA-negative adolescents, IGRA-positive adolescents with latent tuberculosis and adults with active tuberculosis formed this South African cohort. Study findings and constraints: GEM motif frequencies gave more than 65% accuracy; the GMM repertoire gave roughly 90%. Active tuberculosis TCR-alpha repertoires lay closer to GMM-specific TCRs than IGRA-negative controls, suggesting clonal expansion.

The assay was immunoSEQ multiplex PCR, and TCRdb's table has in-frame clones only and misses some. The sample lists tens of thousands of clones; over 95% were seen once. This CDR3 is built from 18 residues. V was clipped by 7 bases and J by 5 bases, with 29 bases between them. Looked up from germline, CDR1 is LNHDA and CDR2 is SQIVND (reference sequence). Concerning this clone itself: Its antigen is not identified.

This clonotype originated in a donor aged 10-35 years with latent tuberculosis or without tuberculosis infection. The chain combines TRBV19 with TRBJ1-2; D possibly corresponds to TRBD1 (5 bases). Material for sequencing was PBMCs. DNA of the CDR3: TGTGCCAGTATGGACGGGGCAGGCGGGACCCACACCTTGTATGGCTACACCTTC. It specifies CASMDGAGGTHTLYGYTF.